The source of this T cell receptor beta chain is a study of shared clonotypes between healthy human individuals. Turning to the study itself: Used for every donor were three CD4 naive, three CD4 memory, two CD8 naive and one CD8 memory plate. Study results and caveats: In the sorted subsets, rarefaction showed sequencing was incomplete despite large depth.

This CDR3 region has 17 residues. The germline V gene has CDR1 SGHRS and CDR2 YFSETQ. Trimming shortened V by 1 base and J by 3 bases, and 16 bases separated the two germline ends. In regard to this clone: Its antigen is unknown.

The naive CD8 population came from CD45RO-negative cells selected for CCR7, without terminally differentiated effector memory CD45RA+ cells. At a deep level, the assay was run. Clones were sequenced by immunoSEQ multiplex PCR, and TCRdb holds only the in-frame ones, with some missing. The sample lists under 600,000 clones; 95% to 98% were seen once. Sample: naive CD8+ T cells sorted from blood. The chain employs TRBV5-1 and TRBJ2-2, with D maybe TRBD1 (7 bases). The origin of this receptor is a man aged 25-40 years in good health. The CDR3 region is CASSLFFPGGYTGELFF. In nucleotides, the CDR3 is TGCGCCAGCAGCTTGTTTTTTCCAGGGGGGTACACCGGGGAGCTGTTTTTT.